The 3 T cell receptor beta chains reported below all come from one sample, sequenced in a study of early T cells in non-severe SARS-CoV-2 infection. TCRdb ran MiXCR on the 5' RACE reads and lists one entry per CDR3 protein. The table includes around 77,000 distinct CDR3 sequences, about 5% detected once. The input for sequencing was whole blood, taken at baseline. These receptors all come from an adult who was a healthcare worker with PCR-confirmed SARS-CoV-2 infection or an uninfected control (not recorded which).

This clonotype came up many times. The junction differs from germline at one of its ends, possibly a read error. This chain uses TRBV20-1 with TRBJ1-2; unclear D gene. The CDR3 is 15 residues long. The germline V gene encodes CDR1 DFQATT and CDR2 SNEGSKA (reference sequence). Here the CDR3 DNA reads TGCAGTGCGCGGGCGGCAGGTGAAACCACTGGCACTTTCTTCTTC. Encoded protein: CSARAAGETTGTFFF.

This clonotype has a handful of counts. The V and J genes are TRBV7-9 and TRBJ1-5, with a weak D call TRBD1 (6 bases). The CDR3 runs 15 residues. The germline V gene encodes CDR1 SEHNR and CDR2 FQNEAQ (reference sequence). V gave up 5 bases and J gave up 5 bases, with 16 bases separating them. The CDR3 DNA sequence: TGTGCCAGCAGCCCCCCCGGGGGGCCAGATCAGCCCCAGCATTTT. It yields the protein CASSPPGGPDQPQHF.

This clonotype was seen many times. This chain connects TRBV7-3 to TRBJ2-1; TRBD2 matches at 11 bases. Germline lookup yields CDR1 SGHTA and CDR2 FQGTGA. The length of the CDR3 is 17 residues. J was trimmed by 2 bases and V by 4 bases; bases with no gene match: 7. Here the CDR3 reads CASSYIAGGTPYNEQFF. CDR3 bases: TGTGCCAGCAGCTACATAGCGGGAGGGACGCCCTACAATGAGCAGTTCTTC.